The 2 T cell receptor beta chains below come from one sample, sequenced in a study of shared clonotypes between healthy human individuals. Assay used: immunoSEQ multiplex PCR; TCRdb lists only in-frame clones, some missing. The table has about 380,000 clones, just over 95% seen once. Sequenced sample: memory CD8+ T cells sorted from blood. The subset was: CD45RO+ cells pooled with CCR7-negative TemRA cells. These receptors all come from a man aged 30-40 years in good health.

CDR3 sequence (DNA): TGTGCCAGCAGTTTAGAGACAGCCTCCTACGAGCAGTACTTC. Amino acid sequence: CASSLETASYEQYF. The chain combines TRBV27 with TRBJ2-7; D is possibly TRBD1 (5 bases). Trimming took 2 bases from V and 0 from J, leaving 8 bases between them. This CDR3 comprises 14 residues. Per germline, CDR1 MNHEY and CDR2 SMNVEV (reference sequence).

This clone appeared once. The V call is TRBV19, the J call TRBJ1-5, with a weak D call TRBD1 (5 bases). Germline values: CDR1 LNHDA, CDR2 SQIVND (reference sequence). V shed 3 bases and J shed 6 bases, with 12 bases lying between them. The CDR3 covers 14 residues. CDR3 residues: CASSIWGRAQPQHF. The CDR3 DNA follows: TGTGCCAGTAGTATTTGGGGGAGAGCTCAGCCCCAGCATTTT.